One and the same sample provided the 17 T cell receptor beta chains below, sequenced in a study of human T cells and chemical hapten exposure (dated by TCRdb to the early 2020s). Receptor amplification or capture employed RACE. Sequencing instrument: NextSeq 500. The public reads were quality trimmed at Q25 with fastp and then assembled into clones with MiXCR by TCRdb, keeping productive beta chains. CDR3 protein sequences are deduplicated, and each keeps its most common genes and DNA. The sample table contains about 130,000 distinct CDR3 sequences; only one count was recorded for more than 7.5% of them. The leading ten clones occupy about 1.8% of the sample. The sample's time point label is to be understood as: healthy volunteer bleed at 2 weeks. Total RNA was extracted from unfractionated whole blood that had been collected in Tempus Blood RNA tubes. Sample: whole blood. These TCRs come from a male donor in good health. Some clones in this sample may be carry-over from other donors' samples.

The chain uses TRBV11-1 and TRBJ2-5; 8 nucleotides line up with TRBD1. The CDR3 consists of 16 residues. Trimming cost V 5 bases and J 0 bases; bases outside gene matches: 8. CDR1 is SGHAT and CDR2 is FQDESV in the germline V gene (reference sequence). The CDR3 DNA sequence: TGTGCCAGCAGCCCCAGGACAGGGTGGTACCAAGAGACCCAGTACTTC. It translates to CASSPRTGWYQETQYF.

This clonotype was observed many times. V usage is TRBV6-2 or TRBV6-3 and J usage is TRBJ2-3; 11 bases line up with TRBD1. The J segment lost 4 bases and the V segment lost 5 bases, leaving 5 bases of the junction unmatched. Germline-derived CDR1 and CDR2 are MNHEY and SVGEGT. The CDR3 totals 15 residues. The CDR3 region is CASSPGQGEADTQYF. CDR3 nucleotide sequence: TGTGCCAGCAGTCCGGGACAGGGGGAGGCAGATACGCAGTATTTT.

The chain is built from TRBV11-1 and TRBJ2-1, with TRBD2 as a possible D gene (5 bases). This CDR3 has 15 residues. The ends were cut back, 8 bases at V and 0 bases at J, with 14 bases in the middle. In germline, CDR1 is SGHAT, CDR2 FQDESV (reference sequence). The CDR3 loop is CASGLSGISYNEQFF. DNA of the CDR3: TGTGCCAGCGGTCTTTCGGGAATCTCCTACAATGAGCAGTTCTTC.

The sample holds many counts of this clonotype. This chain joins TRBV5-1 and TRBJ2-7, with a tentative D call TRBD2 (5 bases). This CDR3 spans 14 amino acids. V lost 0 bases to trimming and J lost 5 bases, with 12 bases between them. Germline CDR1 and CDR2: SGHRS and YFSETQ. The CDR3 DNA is TGCGCCAGCAGCTTGGCCACTGGACTGAACGAGCAGTACTTC. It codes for CASSLATGLNEQYF.

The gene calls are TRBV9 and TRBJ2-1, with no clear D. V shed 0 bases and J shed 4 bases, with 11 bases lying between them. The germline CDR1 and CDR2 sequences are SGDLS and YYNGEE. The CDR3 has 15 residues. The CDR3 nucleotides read TGTGCCAGCAGCGTAGCCTCAGCCAAGTACAATGAGCAGTTCTTC. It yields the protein CASSVASAKYNEQFF.

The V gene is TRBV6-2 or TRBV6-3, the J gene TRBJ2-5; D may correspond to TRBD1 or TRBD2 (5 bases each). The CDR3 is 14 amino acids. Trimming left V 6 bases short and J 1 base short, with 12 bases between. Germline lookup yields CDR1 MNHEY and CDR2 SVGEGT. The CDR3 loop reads CASSRDGLQETQYF. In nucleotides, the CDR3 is TGTGCCAGCAGCCGGGACGGACTCCAAGAGACCCAGTACTTC.

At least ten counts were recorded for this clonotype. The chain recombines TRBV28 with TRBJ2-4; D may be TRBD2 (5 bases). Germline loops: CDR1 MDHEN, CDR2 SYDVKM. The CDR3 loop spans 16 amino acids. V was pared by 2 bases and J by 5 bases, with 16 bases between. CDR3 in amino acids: CASSLIISGSENIQYF. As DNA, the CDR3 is TGTGCCAGCAGTTTAATTATCTCGGGATCGGAAAACATTCAGTACTTC.

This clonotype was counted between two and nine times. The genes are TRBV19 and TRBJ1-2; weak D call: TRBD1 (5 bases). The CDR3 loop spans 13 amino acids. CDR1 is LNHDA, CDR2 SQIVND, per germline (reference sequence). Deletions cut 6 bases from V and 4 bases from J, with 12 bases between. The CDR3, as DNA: TGTGCCAGTAGCCCTGGGGGGACCTATGGCTACACCTTC. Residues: CASSPGGTYGYTF.

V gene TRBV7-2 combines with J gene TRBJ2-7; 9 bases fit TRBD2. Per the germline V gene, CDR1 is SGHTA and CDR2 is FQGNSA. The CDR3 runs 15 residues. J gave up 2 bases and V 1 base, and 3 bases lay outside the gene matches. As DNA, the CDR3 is TGTGCCAGCAGCTTAGGACTAGCGGAGGCCTACGAGCAGTACTTC. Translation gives CASSLGLAEAYEQYF.

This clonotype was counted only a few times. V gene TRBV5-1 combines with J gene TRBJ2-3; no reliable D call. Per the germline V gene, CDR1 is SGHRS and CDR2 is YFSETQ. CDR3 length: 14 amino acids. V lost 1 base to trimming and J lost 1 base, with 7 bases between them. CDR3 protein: CASSLRQGTDTQYF. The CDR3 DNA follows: TGCGCCAGCAGCTTGAGGCAGGGCACAGATACGCAGTATTTT.

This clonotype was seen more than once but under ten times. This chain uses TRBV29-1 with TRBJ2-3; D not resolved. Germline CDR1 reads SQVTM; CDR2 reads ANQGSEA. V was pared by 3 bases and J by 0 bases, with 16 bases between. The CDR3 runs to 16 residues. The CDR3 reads CSVDFLYGASTDTQYF. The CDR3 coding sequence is TGCAGCGTTGATTTTCTGTACGGTGCTAGCACAGATACGCAGTATTTT.

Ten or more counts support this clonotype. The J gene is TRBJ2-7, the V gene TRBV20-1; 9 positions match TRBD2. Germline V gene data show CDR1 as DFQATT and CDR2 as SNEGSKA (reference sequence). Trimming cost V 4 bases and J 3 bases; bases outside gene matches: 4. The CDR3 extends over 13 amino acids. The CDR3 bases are TGCAGTGCTAACCTAGCGGGGAGCTACGAGCAGTACTTC. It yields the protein CSANLAGSYEQYF.

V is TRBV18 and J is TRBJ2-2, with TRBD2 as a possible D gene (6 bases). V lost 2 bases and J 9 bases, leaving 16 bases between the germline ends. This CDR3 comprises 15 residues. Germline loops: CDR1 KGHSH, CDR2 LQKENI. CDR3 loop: CASSPERVSHRELFF. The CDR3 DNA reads TGTGCCAGCTCACCAGAGCGGGTCTCTCACCGGGAGCTGTTTTTT.

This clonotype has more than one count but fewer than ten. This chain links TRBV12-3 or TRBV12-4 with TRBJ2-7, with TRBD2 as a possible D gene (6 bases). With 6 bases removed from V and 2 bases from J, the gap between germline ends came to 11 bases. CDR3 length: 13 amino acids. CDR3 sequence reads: CASRRRGTYEQYF. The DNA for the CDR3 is TGTGCCAGCAGGCGGCGGGGAACCTACGAGCAGTACTTC.

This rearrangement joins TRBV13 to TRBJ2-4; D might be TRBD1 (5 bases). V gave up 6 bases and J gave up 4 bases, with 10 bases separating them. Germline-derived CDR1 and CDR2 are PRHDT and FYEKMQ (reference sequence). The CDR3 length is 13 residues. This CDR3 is CASSRKGKNIQYF. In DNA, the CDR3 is TGTGCCAGCAGTCGAAAGGGGAAAAACATTCAGTACTTC.

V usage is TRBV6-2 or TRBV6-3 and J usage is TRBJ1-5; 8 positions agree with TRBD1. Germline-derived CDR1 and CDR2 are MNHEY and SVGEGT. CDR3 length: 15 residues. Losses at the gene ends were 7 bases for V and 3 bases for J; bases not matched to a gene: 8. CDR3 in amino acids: CASKTGTGHNQPQHF. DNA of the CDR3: TGTGCCAGCAAAACAGGGACAGGCCACAATCAGCCCCAGCATTTT.

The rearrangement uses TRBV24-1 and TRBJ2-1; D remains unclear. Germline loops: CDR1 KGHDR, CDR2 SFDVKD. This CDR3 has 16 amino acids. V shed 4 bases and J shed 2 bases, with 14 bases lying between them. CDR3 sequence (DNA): TGTGCCACCAGTGACGCCTCGAGCCCTGCCTACAATGAGCAGTTCTTC. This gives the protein CATSDASSPAYNEQFF.